This entry lists 27 T cell receptor beta chains sequenced from one sample in a study of T-cell reconstitution after alpha-beta-depleted transplantation in children. Preparation of the TCRbeta library involved a method that used unique molecular identifiers. A single record per CDR3 protein comes from TCRdb applying MiXCR to the PCR reads. The top ten hold about a third of the sample, which has roughly 570,000 distinct CDR3 sequences, 25% to 30% seen once. Source: PBMCs, taken before TCRalphabeta/CD19-depleted stem cell transplant. The receptors were sampled from a boy in the first two years of life with Wiskott-Aldrich syndrome, due to receive a stem cell transplant.

The genes are TRBV7-3 and TRBJ2-1; D may be TRBD1 or TRBD2 (5 bases each). The V gene's germline CDR1 is SGHTA and CDR2 FQGTGA. CDR3 length equals 14 residues. The V and J ends lost 5 bases and 4 bases respectively, with 12 bases between them. The chain's CDR3 is CASSLRDLYNEQFF. For the CDR3, the DNA is TGTGCCAGCAGCCTCCGGGACCTATACAATGAGCAGTTCTTC.

The V gene is TRBV5-4, the J gene TRBJ2-5, with 12 bases lining up with TRBD1. Germline lookup yields CDR1 SGHNT and CDR2 YYREEE (reference sequence). The CDR3 is 13 residues long. V gave up 6 bases and J gave up 5 bases; unmatched junction bases: 2. The CDR3 DNA reads TGTGCCAGCACAGGGACAGGGGGCGAGACCCAGTACTTC. As protein: CASTGTGGETQYF.

The chain recombines TRBV5-1 with TRBJ2-1; D call uncertain. The length of the CDR3 is 14 residues. CDR1 is SGHRS and CDR2 is YFSETQ in the germline V gene. V was cut by 4 bases and J by 6 bases, with 14 bases left in between. CDR3 sequence reads: CASSRLGIINEQFF. The CDR3 DNA follows: TGCGCCAGCAGCCGTCTCGGTATTATCAATGAGCAGTTCTTC.

This clonotype showed up just a few times. The rearrangement joins TRBV7-9 to TRBJ1-2; no clear D gene. The germline V gene encodes CDR1 SEHNR and CDR2 FQNEAQ (reference sequence). This CDR3 has 13 amino acids. Trimming pared 1 base from V and 9 bases from J, leaving 12 bases between. Written as DNA, the CDR3 is TGTGCCAGCAGCTTAGACGTCAGGCGGCGCTACACCTTC. Translated: CASSLDVRRRYTF.

This clonotype has only a few counts. The chain employs TRBV7-8 and TRBJ2-2; TRBD2 is a possible D gene (5 bases). Germline V gene lookup returns CDR1 SGHVS and CDR2 FQNEAQ. V lost 2 bases, J lost 0 bases, and 13 bases lay in between. The length of the CDR3 is 17 residues. The CDR3 sequence is CASSLRSGRANTGELFF. Here the CDR3 DNA reads TGTGCCAGCAGCTTAAGGAGCGGAAGGGCGAACACCGGGGAGCTGTTTTTT.

This clonotype has more than one count but fewer than ten. The chain couples TRBV7-9 to TRBJ1-1; unclear D gene. The CDR3 runs to 8 residues. The germline CDR1 and CDR2 sequences are SEHNR and FQNEAQ (reference sequence). V shed 8 bases and J shed 6 bases, with 1 base lying between them. CDR3 in DNA: TGTGCCAGCCCTGAAGCTTTCTTT. Its protein product is CASPEAFF.

The sample holds a few counts of this clonotype. V usage is TRBV5-1 and J usage is TRBJ1-1; the D gene is possibly TRBD1 (6 bases). V lost 2 bases to trimming and J lost 1 base, with 12 bases between them. There are 15 residues in the CDR3. CDR1 and CDR2 (germline): SGHRS, YFSETQ. The CDR3 DNA reads as TGCGCCAGCAGCTTCGCAGGGGCCCAGAACACTGAAGCTTTCTTT. As protein: CASSFAGAQNTEAFF.

In its sample, this clonotype was seen a few times. The chain has TRBV20-1 and TRBJ2-7, with 8 bases lining up with TRBD2. V dropped 6 bases and J dropped 2; count of bases not matched to a gene: 6. The germline V gene has CDR1 DFQATT and CDR2 SNEGSKA (reference sequence). The CDR3 has 13 amino acids. CDR3 loop: CSAPPGLAYEQYF. CDR3 nucleotide sequence: TGCAGTGCCCCCCCGGGACTAGCCTACGAGCAGTACTTC.

The table lists this clonotype with many counts. The chain has TRBV12-3 or TRBV12-4 and TRBJ2-1, with unresolved D. The CDR3 length is 11 residues. Trimming removed 2 bases from V and 7 bases from J, with 3 bases in between. The chain's CDR3 is CASSLRNEQFF. The CDR3 DNA follows: TGTGCCAGCAGTTTAAGGAATGAGCAGTTCTTC.

The genes are TRBV9 and TRBJ2-1; the D is unclear. V shed 0 bases and J shed 5 bases, with 15 bases lying between them. CDR1 and CDR2 (germline): SGDLS, YYNGEE. The CDR3 is 16 amino acids. The CDR3 here is CASSVVPGKINNEQFF. As DNA, the CDR3 is TGTGCCAGCAGCGTAGTACCGGGTAAGATTAACAATGAGCAGTTCTTC.

V usage is TRBV20-1 and J usage is TRBJ1-1; D not certain. The length of the CDR3 is 9 residues. Germline values: CDR1 DFQATT, CDR2 SNEGSKA (reference sequence). V was cut by 1 base and J by 11 bases, with 5 bases left in between. CDR3 in DNA: TGCAGTGCTAGAGGAGGGGCTTTCTTT. Amino acids: CSARGGAFF.

The chain joins TRBV7-9 to TRBJ1-4, with a possible D match to TRBD1 (5 bases). Germline lookup yields CDR1 SEHNR and CDR2 FQNEAQ (reference sequence). Trimming removed 5 bases at V and 3 bases at J, with 16 bases between. This CDR3 has 16 amino acids. The CDR3 DNA is TGTGCCAGCAGCCACAGACAGTGGTCGGCTAATGAAAAACTGTTTTTT. This encodes CASSHRQWSANEKLFF.

This clonotype was seen a handful of times. The chain has TRBV10-3 and TRBJ2-2, with D possibly TRBD1 on 6 matching bases. The CDR3 contains 16 residues. V was pared by 7 bases and J by 3 bases, with 18 bases between. The germline V gene has CDR1 ENHRY and CDR2 SYGVKD. Here the CDR3 reads CAIKVVPGADTGELFF. CDR3 bases: TGTGCCATCAAAGTAGTTCCAGGGGCGGACACCGGGGAGCTGTTTTTT.

This clonotype has a handful of counts. The chain uses TRBV5-1 and TRBJ1-2; D remains ambiguous. Germline CDR1 reads SGHRS; CDR2 reads YFSETQ. The CDR3 runs to 15 residues. V dropped 4 bases and J dropped 4 bases, with 17 bases sitting between them. CDR3 nucleotide sequence: TGCGCCAGCAGCGGAGACCTTCTTGACATCTATGGCTACACCTTC. As protein: CASSGDLLDIYGYTF.

This clonotype was seen a few times. The gene calls are TRBV10-3 and TRBJ1-2, with TRBD1 identical over 11 bases. Looked up from germline, CDR1 is ENHRY and CDR2 is SYGVKD. The CDR3 extends over 15 amino acids. V dropped 6 bases and J dropped 6; count of bases not matched to a gene: 9. The CDR3 DNA follows: TGTGCCATCAGGGCCGGACAGGGGGCTCGCGATGGCTACACCTTC. Translated: CAIRAGQGARDGYTF.

The chain combines TRBV9 with TRBJ2-3; tentatively, D is TRBD2 (6 bases). There are 13 residues in the CDR3. Deletions cut 0 bases from V and 5 bases from J, with 7 bases between. The germline V gene encodes CDR1 SGDLS and CDR2 YYNGEE. The CDR3 nucleotides read TGTGCCAGCAGCGTAGACGGGAGAGATACGCAGTATTTT. It specifies CASSVDGRDTQYF.

A few counts support this clonotype. The rearrangement links TRBV18 to TRBJ2-1; 12 bases match TRBD2. This CDR3 spans 14 amino acids. Trimming cost V 6 bases and J 8 bases; bases outside gene matches: 5. CDR1 is KGHSH, CDR2 LQKENI, per germline. CDR3: CASSSTSGSYEQFF. The CDR3 region has the DNA TGTGCCAGCTCCTCGACTAGCGGGAGTTATGAGCAGTTCTTC.

The chain has TRBV7-8 and TRBJ2-1; D may be TRBD2 (5 bases). The germline V gene has CDR1 SGHVS and CDR2 FQNEAQ. This CDR3 has 16 amino acids. V lost 5 bases and J 9 bases, leaving 23 bases between the germline ends. CDR3 sequence: CASSLRAAETRVEQFF. In DNA form, the CDR3 reads TGTGCCAGCAGCCTCCGCGCAGCGGAGACCCGGGTTGAGCAGTTCTTC. Full variable domain (remainder filled in from reference TRBV7-8 and TRBJ2-1): GAGVSQSPRYKVAKRGQDVALRCDPISGHVSLFWYQQALGQGPEFLTYFQNEAQLDKSGLPSDRFFAERPEGSVSTLKIQRTQQEDSAVYLCASSLRAAETRVEQFFGPGTRLTVL.

The V gene is TRBV5-1, the J gene TRBJ2-7; D is possibly TRBD2 (7 bases). The CDR3 runs to 16 residues. Deletions cut 4 bases from V and 4 bases from J, with 21 bases between. CDR1 and CDR2 (germline): SGHRS, YFSETQ. The CDR3 coding sequence is TGCGCCAGCAGCCGCCGACGGGGGGCTACGGGATACGAGCAGTACTTC. This translates into CASSRRRGATGYEQYF.

This chain uses TRBV24-1 with TRBJ2-3, with a tentative D call TRBD1 (5 bases). CDR1 and CDR2 (germline): KGHDR, SFDVKD. CDR3 length equals 14 residues. V was shortened by 0 bases and J by 3 bases, with 6 bases between the two germline ends. CDR3 nucleotide sequence: TGTGCCACCAGTGATTTGAAGGGGACAGATACGCAGTATTTT. Its protein product is CATSDLKGTDTQYF.

The chain recombines TRBV20-1 with TRBJ2-3; 8 bases fit TRBD2. The CDR3 contains 17 residues. The germline gives CDR1 DFQATT, CDR2 SNEGSKA (reference sequence). Germline trimming cut 3 bases from V and 6 bases from J; bases unmatched to any gene: 17. In DNA, the CDR3 is TGCAGTGCTAGTGATCTATCTAGCGGGCTTATTGCTGATACGCAGTATTTT. It yields the protein CSASDLSSGLIADTQYF.

This clonotype was detected a few times. CDR3 in DNA: TGTGCCATCAGTGATAGGAGCGGGAGGGCCGTAGAGCAGTTCTTC. Its translation: CAISDRSGRAVEQFF. The rearrangement links TRBV10-3 to TRBJ2-1, with 10 bases that match TRBD2. This CDR3 region has 15 residues. V shed 3 bases and J 10 bases; nucleotides not matched to a gene: 9. Germline values: CDR1 ENHRY, CDR2 SYGVKD.

This clonotype has only a few counts. The chain has TRBV27 and TRBJ2-7; 7 nucleotides align to TRBD2. This CDR3 has 14 amino acids. Germline V lookup: CDR1 MNHEY, CDR2 SMNVEV (reference sequence). V shed 3 bases, J shed 4 bases, and the junction held 6 bases outside the gene matches. CDR3 nucleotides: TGTGCCAGCAGTTTTGGAGCGGGACGTTACGAGCAGTACTTC. It is translated as CASSFGAGRYEQYF.

This clonotype was found a few times. The CDR3: CASSLVAGGPGELFF. CDR3 in DNA: TGTGCCAGCAGCTTAGTTGCGGGAGGTCCCGGGGAGCTGTTTTTT. The rearrangement joins TRBV7-6 to TRBJ2-2; 8 bases map to TRBD2. Per the germline V gene, CDR1 is SGHVS and CDR2 is FNYEAQ. The CDR3 spans 15 residues. After removal of 1 base from V and 6 bases from J, the junction contained 4 bases not matched to a gene.

This clonotype has only a few counts. J is TRBJ1-1 and V is TRBV7-2; 10 bases are shared with TRBD1. The trim removed 5 bases at V and 1 base at J, leaving 4 bases unmatched. The CDR3 spans 15 residues. Per germline, CDR1 SGHTA and CDR2 FQGNSA. CDR3 bases: TGTGCCAGCAGCCCGGGGGACAGGGGGAACACTGAAGCTTTCTTT. Its translation is CASSPGDRGNTEAFF.

This clonotype was detected a few times. V gene TRBV5-8 combines with J gene TRBJ1-3; 7 bases are a match to TRBD1. The CDR3 covers 16 residues. The V segment lost 0 bases and the J segment 2 bases; nucleotides outside the gene matches: 5. Germline V lookup: CDR1 SGHTS, CDR2 YDEGEE. The CDR3 loop is CASSLGEGQPGNTIYF. CDR3 bases: TGTGCCAGCAGCTTGGGAGAGGGACAGCCTGGAAACACCATATATTTT.

The chain employs TRBV25-1 and TRBJ2-7; D might be TRBD1 (5 bases). The V end was cut by 2 bases, the J end by 6 bases, with 20 bases between. The CDR3 runs 16 residues. The germline gives CDR1 MGHDK, CDR2 SYGVNS. The CDR3: CASSEGQTVARGEQYF. In nucleotides, the CDR3 is TGTGCCAGCAGTGAAGGTCAAACAGTGGCTAGGGGCGAGCAGTACTTC.